This TCR beta chain was sequenced for a study of T-cell memory formation after mild COVID-19. In the study overall: The two donors had largely donor-specific TCR clusters.

Study conclusions and caveats: Day 15 to 85 contracting clones showed balanced CD4/CD8; day 15 to 37 expanders favored CD4+. There were some responding clones in pre-infection memory, which suggested that cross-reactive memory had joined. Mainly in CM and EM were contracting CD4+ clones; CD8+ were in EMRA.

One entry per CDR3 protein results from TCRdb running MiXCR on the 5' RACE reads. The table includes about 560,000 distinct CDR3 sequences, roughly 17% detected once. Concerning this clonotype itself: The antigen is not known.

The CDR3 has 10 amino acids. The V gene lost 3 bases and the J gene lost 4 bases, with 4 bases spanning the gap. Germline V gives CDR1 DFQATT, CDR2 SNEGSKA (reference sequence). The sequence was obtained from an adult woman who had mild COVID-19 (a few samples of this study predate the infection). Cell type and time point are not known. V usage is TRBV20-1 and J usage is TRBJ2-7; D is unresolved. Specimen: PBMCs or a T cell subset sorted from them (not recorded which). The CDR3, as DNA: TGCAGTGCTAGCGATTACGAGCAGTACTTC. It is translated as CSASDYEQYF.